Below, 17 T cell receptor beta chains from the same sample are listed, as sequenced in a study of monozygotic twins with inflammatory bowel disease. TCRdb reprocessed the 5' RACE reads and keeps a single row for each CDR3 protein, giving no DNA. The sample has 150,000 to 200,000 distinct CDR3 sequences; the top ten hold 2.8%. Material for sequencing was blood. The receptors here all came from a human donor with ulcerative colitis or Crohn's disease, or a healthy co-twin of an affected twin (not recorded which).

The chain has TRBV10-1 and TRBJ1-2; the D call of TRBD1 rests on TCRdb alone, since no DNA is present to check it. The CDR3 consists of 16 residues. Germline CDR1 WNHNN, CDR2 SYGVQD (reference sequence). CDR3: CASTQGRGQGFWGYTF.

The rearrangement joins TRBV6-5 to TRBJ2-7; TCRdb outputs TRBD1, but without DNA this stays unchecked. The CDR3 consists of 16 residues. Germline values: CDR1 MNHEY, CDR2 SVGAGI. CDR3 sequence reads: CASSLSAGTGSYEQYF.

The chain has TRBV29-1 and TRBJ2-6; without DNA, the TCRdb call of TRBD1 cannot be checked. The germline V gene has CDR1 SQVTM and CDR2 ANQGSEA. The CDR3 runs to 15 residues. CDR3 in amino acids: CSVDKGTPGANVLTF.

The genes are TRBV6-1 and TRBJ1-3; TCRdb gives TRBD1 as the D gene, but with no DNA this cannot be confirmed. The CDR3 runs 16 residues. Per the germline V gene, CDR1 is MNHNS and CDR2 is SASEGT. The CDR3 is CASSRNTGSGINTIYF.

The V and J genes are TRBV27 and TRBJ1-6; without DNA, the TCRdb call of TRBD1 cannot be checked. Germline loops: CDR1 MNHEY, CDR2 SMNVEV (reference sequence). CDR3 length: 16 residues. CDR3: CASSSRDRGPNSPLHF.

The chain recombines TRBV24-1 with TRBJ2-1. In germline, CDR1 is KGHDR, CDR2 SFDVKD. The CDR3 loop spans 16 amino acids. The CDR3 sequence: CATSDLNSFEYNEQFF.

This chain joins TRBV2 and TRBJ2-6. The CDR3 sequence is 13 residues long. Germline loops: CDR1 SNHLY, CDR2 FYNNEI. The chain's CDR3 is CASSEAGANVLTF.

V and J are TRBV18 and TRBJ2-6; as DNA is missing, the TRBD1 call by TCRdb cannot be tested. The germline CDR1 and CDR2 sequences are KGHSH and LQKENI. CDR3 length: 19 amino acids. This chain's CDR3 is CASSPPGAAEYSGANVLTF.

The chain carries TRBV5-1 and TRBJ2-1. This CDR3 comprises 13 residues. CDR1 and CDR2 from the germline V gene are SGHRS and YFSETQ. The CDR3 sequence is CASSIGSNNEQFF.

The chain uses TRBV6-5 and TRBJ1-3. Looked up from germline, CDR1 is MNHEY and CDR2 is SVGAGI. The CDR3 extends over 15 amino acids. CDR3: CASSYSGRSGNTIYF.

The V gene is TRBV11-2, the J gene TRBJ2-5; TCRdb's assignment of TRBD1 cannot be checked, as there is no DNA. This CDR3 contains 12 residues. Germline V lookup: CDR1 SGHAT, CDR2 FQNNGV. CDR3 loop: CASSSPSETQYF.

This chain uses TRBV25-1 with TRBJ2-7; TCRdb's D gene call, TRBD1, goes unchecked for lack of DNA. In germline, CDR1 is MGHDK, CDR2 SYGVNS. The CDR3 is 13 amino acids. This CDR3 is CATYDRDVYEQYF.

V and J are TRBV7-8 and TRBJ2-7. CDR1 is SGHVS and CDR2 is FQNEAQ in the germline V gene. The CDR3 is made up of 12 amino acids. The CDR3 spells CASSNLLDEQYF.

This chain links TRBV27 with TRBJ2-3; TCRdb calls TRBD1, which cannot be checked without DNA. Germline CDR1 and CDR2: MNHEY and SMNVEV (reference sequence). The CDR3 runs to 14 residues. CDR3 sequence: CASTPGHLTDTQYF.

The rearrangement joins TRBV7-7 to TRBJ2-5; TCRdb's D gene call, TRBD1, goes unchecked for lack of DNA. Germline CDR1 and CDR2: SSHAT and FNYEAQ (reference sequence). The CDR3 totals 14 residues. The CDR3 loop is CASSLGTGHETQYF.

V usage is TRBV20-1 and J usage is TRBJ2-1; lacking DNA, the TRBD2 call made by TCRdb goes unchecked. Germline V gives CDR1 DFQATT, CDR2 SNEGSKA (reference sequence). This CDR3 region has 14 residues. The CDR3: CSARGVLAGGGQFF.

The V and J genes are TRBV5-1 and TRBJ2-7; there is no DNA to check the TCRdb D call of TRBD1. Germline CDR1 SGHRS, CDR2 YFSETQ. CDR3 length equals 13 residues. The CDR3 spells CASSRTASYEQYF.